The T cell receptor beta chain under discussion was sequenced for a study of cytomegalovirus exposure and HLA in healthy donors. Study in general: About 80 million unique TCRs from HLA-typed donors were held in an early data release.

The PCR contained 60 Vbeta and 13 Jbeta primers. The protocol was immunoSEQ multiplex PCR, while the TCRdb copy is restricted to in-frame clones and leaves out a portion. The sample consists of some 250,000 clones, roughly 87% of them appearing once. Study observations and caveats: An analysis that came later showed most CMV-associated TCR beta chains appearing HLA-restricted.

Germline V gene lookup returns CDR1 WNHNN and CDR2 SYGVQD (reference sequence). V dropped 8 bases and J dropped 5; count of bases not matched to a gene: 8. The CDR3 is 13 residues long. Worth noting for this clone: Its antigen remains unidentified.

Sample: PBMCs. This TCR derives from a woman between 40 and 50 years old in good health and CMV-seropositive. The chain combines TRBV10-1 with TRBJ2-7; 8 bases fit TRBD1. In DNA form, the CDR3 reads TGCGCCAGCGCCAGGGGGCGCGGTAACGAGCAGTACTTC. It encodes CASARGRGNEQYF.